The TCR beta chain under discussion was sequenced for a study of blood T cells in healthy people across ages (dated by TCRdb to about 2015). With regard to the full study: In model experiments, template switching captured roughly one uniquely barcoded TCR beta cDNA molecule for every two T cells. Using the same blood draw, the study looked at two additional independent replicas of 1 million unique cDNA reads for two donors, one aged 18 to 30 and the other aged 80 or older. The donors were split into four age groups: young (average about 15 years), middle-aged (roughly 40), aged (roughly 68) and long-lived (approximately 80). The study measured age-related changes in TCR beta repertoire diversity using deep sequencing normalized with unique cDNA molecular identifiers. To avoid experimental bias, donors of different ages were spread randomly across the sequencing lanes.

This clonotype was counted between two and nine times. Its specific antigen is unknown. Per-base quality was not reported, and no clone a single base away is much larger than it. Library construction relied on 5' RACE. TCRdb records Illumina HiSeq 2500 as the sequencer. A second PCR of about 6 to 11 cycles was run with a J-beta primer mix and a sample-barcoded 5' primer. A template-switch 5' adaptor carrying 12 random nucleotides introduced a unique molecular identifier onto each TCR beta cDNA molecule. At least 2.5 million CDR3-containing paired-end reads were obtained from each sample. First-strand cDNA synthesis was performed from all RNA using the Mint cDNA synthesis kit, with priming by a TRBC-specific oligonucleotide. Following uracil-DNA glycosylase treatment, all cDNA underwent a first 18-cycle PCR with the universal primers M1SS and BC2_uni_R. Turning to the authors' computational methods: Each sample was normalized by randomly selecting 1 million high-quality reads, each carrying a distinct molecular identifier. Instead of being binned into consensus sequences, reads that shared molecular identifiers were thrown out. MiTCR, with a Q25 quality threshold and the strictest error-elimination algorithm, was used for CDR3 identification, clonotype clustering and error correction. Lower-bound total TCR beta diversity was estimated with a nonparametric unseen species model using Euler transformation. TCRdb redid the processing of the public reads, applying fastp at Q25 and MiXCR, and retained in-frame beta chains. Entries that share a CDR3 protein sequence are merged under the most common genes and DNA. The V and J calls shown here were made by TCRdb, not taken from the authors' results. The sample table records roughly 1.5 million distinct CDR3 sequences; approximately 39% of these occur just once. The ten largest clones capture about 4% of the sample.

CDR1 and CDR2, per the germline V gene, are ENHRY and SYGVKD. From the cysteine through the phenylalanine, the CDR3 covers 18 amino acids. Only CDR3 DNA is held: 54 bases, read in frame from base 1. Broader findings and caveats from the paper: Observed TCR beta diversity correlated strongly with the percentage of naive T cells measured by flow cytometry. Compared with the aged group, the long-lived group had more naive CD4+ T cells, fewer expanded clones and increased TCR diversity, suggesting age selection. Because the CMV infection status of the donors was unknown, age-related changes in expanded clonotypes may potentially have been confounded. As age increased, observed TCR beta diversity per million T cells dropped in a roughly linear way, and a significant reduction was already evident by age about 40. Since profiling was done on bulk unsorted PBMCs, naive and antigen-experienced compartments could not be conclusively compared. Estimates of total diversity based on one million sequenced T cells were considered lower bounds and underestimates.

Systemically healthy Caucasian individuals from Russia, roughly 40 in total and aged roughly 6 to 100 years, were included as donors. Roughly 10 milliliters of peripheral blood were drawn from each donor into EDTA-treated Vacutainer tubes. PBMCs were isolated by Ficoll-Paque density-gradient centrifugation, with at least 6 million obtained per sample. Trizol reagent was used to extract total RNA from the PBMCs, yielding at least 5 micrograms per sample. For every donor, flow cytometry on a PBMC aliquot measured the percentage of naive CD45RAhigh/CD27high T cells. Here the chain combines TRBV10-3 and TRBJ2-1; TRBD1 aligns with 7 central bases. The J call could be wrong; TRBJ2-7 is a better fit for the DNA end. The sequence derives from a woman younger than 30 in good health. The sequencing input was blood. The CDR3 corresponds to CAISETARGLSSYNEQYF. The DNA sequence reads TGTGCCATCAGTGAGACGGCGAGGGGGCTTAGCTCCTACAATGAGCAGTACTTC.